This T cell receptor (beta chain) was profiled in a study of CD8 T cells in Susac syndrome. About the research overall: When their blood was taken, the Susac syndrome patients had either not yet had any therapy, were taking corticosteroids, or were taking intravenous immunoglobulin alone.

Negative isolation yielded the CD8+ and CD4+ T cells, while FACS enriched the TEMRA cells. Per the germline V gene, CDR1 is DFQATT and CDR2 is SNEGSKA (reference sequence). This CDR3 region has 16 residues. V lost 0 bases, J lost 4 bases, and 16 bases lay in between. Reverse transcription of 0.5 to 1 ug RNA was performed with random hexamers. immunoSEQ multiplex PCR amplified TCR beta CDR3 across 54 Vbeta, 13 Jbeta. TCRdb itself ran the immunoSEQ multiplex PCR reads through MiXCR, one entry per CDR3 protein. There are about 200,000 distinct CDR3 sequences in the sample; about 91% occur only once, and roughly 0.087% lies in the top ten.

The sample taken for sequencing was CD4+ T cells from PBMCs. The gene calls are TRBV20-1 and TRBJ1-5; D may be TRBD1 (6 bases). The TCR comes from a human donor with Susac syndrome. The CDR3 DNA reads as TGCAGTGCTAGAGATGAGGGGGGGATAGGTAATCAGCCCCAGCATTTT. Encoded protein: CSARDEGGIGNQPQHF.